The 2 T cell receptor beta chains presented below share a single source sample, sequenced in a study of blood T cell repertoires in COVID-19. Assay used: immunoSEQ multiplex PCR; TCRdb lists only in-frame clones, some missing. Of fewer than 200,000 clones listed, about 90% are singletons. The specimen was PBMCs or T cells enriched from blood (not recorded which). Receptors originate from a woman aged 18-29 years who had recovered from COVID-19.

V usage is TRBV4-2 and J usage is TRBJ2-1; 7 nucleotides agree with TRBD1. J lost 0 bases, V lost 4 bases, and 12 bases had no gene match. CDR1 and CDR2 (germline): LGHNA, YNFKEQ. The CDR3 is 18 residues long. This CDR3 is CASSPNINRGSSYNEQFF. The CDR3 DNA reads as TGTGCCAGCAGCCCAAATATTAACAGGGGAAGCTCCTACAATGAGCAGTTCTTC.

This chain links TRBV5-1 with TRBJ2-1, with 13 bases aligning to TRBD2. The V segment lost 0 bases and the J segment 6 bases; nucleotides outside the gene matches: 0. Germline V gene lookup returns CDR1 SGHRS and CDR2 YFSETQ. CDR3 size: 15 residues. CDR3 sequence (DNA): TGCGCCAGCAGCTTGGGACTAGCGGGAGGCAATGAGCAGTTCTTC. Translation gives CASSLGLAGGNEQFF.